A selection of T cell receptor beta chains follows, all from one sample in a study of CD8 T cells in ankylosing spondylitis. Via MiXCR, TCRdb re-called the 5' RACE reads, giving one row per CDR3 protein. The profile shows 200,000 to 300,000 distinct CDR3 sequences, approximately 9% of them singletons. Input material: blood, either unsorted or a sorted T cell fraction (not recorded which). The source is a male donor with ankylosing spondylitis or in good health (not recorded which). Each CDR3 is given with its conserved first and last residue. D genes are given only for firm matches. Clone size appears in some rows only: once, few, many, or a class for an expanded clone.

j_call clone_size cdr3_length d_call v_call cdr3_aa cdr3_nt
TRBJ1-1 many 13 NA TRBV6-2/TRBV6-3 CASALGENTEAFF TGTGCCAGCGCCCTGGGTGAGAACACTGAAGCTTTCTTT
TRBJ2-2 many 14 TRBD1 TRBV7-2 CASSFNRGAGELFF TGTGCCAGCAGTTTTAACAGGGGAGCCGGGGAGCTGTTTTTT
TRBJ2-1 many 14 NA TRBV20-1 CSARRGADGSEQFF TGCAGTGCTAGACGAGGGGCCGACGGGAGTGAGCAGTTCTTC
TRBJ2-3 many 14 NA TRBV7-2 CASSLVRDADTQYF TGTGCCAGCAGCTTAGTGCGGGATGCAGATACGCAGTATTTT
TRBJ1-1 many 13 NA TRBV29-1 CSVDVARAGEAFF TGCAGCGTTGACGTTGCACGAGCCGGGGAAGCTTTCTTT
TRBJ1-4 many 13 TRBD1 TRBV7-2 CASSSQTGEKLFF TGTGCCAGCAGCTCCCAGACAGGGGAGAAACTGTTTTTT
TRBJ2-7 NA 14 NA TRBV20-1 CSAILLLISYEQYF TGCAGTGCTATATTACTACTAATTTCCTACGAGCAGTACTTC
TRBJ2-4 many 13 NA TRBV19 CASSPGPGGIQYF TGTGCCAGTAGTCCTGGACCGGGTGGTATTCAGTACTTC
TRBJ2-4 few 17 NA TRBV3-1 CASSPSTVPTGQNIQYF TGTGCCAGCAGCCCCTCGACAGTCCCCACGGGACAAAACATTCAGTACTTC
TRBJ1-1 many 12 NA TRBV12-3/TRBV12-4 CASSLLETEAFF TGTGCCAGCAGTTTATTGGAGACTGAAGCTTTCTTT
TRBJ2-5 NA 13 TRBD1 TRBV24-1 CATSGGGTETQYF TGTGCCACCAGTGGAGGGGGCACGGAGACCCAGTACTTC
TRBJ2-1 many 17 TRBD1 TRBV6-2/TRBV6-3 CASGDRGFSGKYNEQFF TGTGCCAGCGGGGACAGGGGATTTAGCGGGAAATACAATGAGCAGTTCTTC
TRBJ2-5 many 12 NA TRBV20-1 CSATTNQETQYF TGCAGTGCGACGACTAACCAAGAGACCCAGTACTTC
TRBJ2-5 NA 14 NA TRBV25-1 CASSEFGQKETQYF TGTGCCAGCAGTGAATTTGGACAAAAAGAGACCCAGTACTTC
TRBJ2-7 many 13 NA TRBV5-1 CASSFGSNYEQYF TGCGCCAGCAGCTTTGGGTCAAACTACGAGCAGTACTTC
TRBJ1-5 many 14 NA TRBV18 CASSPASARQPQHF TGTGCCAGCTCACCGGCTTCAGCCCGTCAGCCCCAGCATTTT
TRBJ1-1 few 13 NA TRBV5-1 CASRGRANTEAFF TGCGCCAGCCGTGGCAGGGCAAACACTGAAGCTTTCTTT
TRBJ1-5 many 14 TRBD1 TRBV20-1 CSARDSPGGQPQHF TGCAGTGCTAGAGATTCTCCAGGGGGTCAGCCCCAGCATTTT
TRBJ2-1 NA 13 NA TRBV5-5 CASRRDGYNEQFF TGTGCCAGCAGACGGGACGGATACAATGAGCAGTTCTTC
TRBJ2-7 many 13 TRBD2 TRBV29-1 CSYPSGSLYEQYF TGCAGCTACCCTAGCGGGAGTCTCTACGAGCAGTACTTC
TRBJ2-3 many 17 TRBD1 TRBV10-1 CASSESRGQARADTQYF TGCGCCAGCAGTGAGTCGAGAGGACAGGCCCGAGCAGATACGCAGTATTTT
TRBJ2-1 many 16 NA TRBV20-1 CSARGNYVSSYNEQFF TGCAGTGCTAGGGGTAACTACGTTAGCTCCTACAATGAGCAGTTCTTC
TRBJ2-7 many 13 NA TRBV27 CASSSGRGYEQYF TGTGCCAGCAGTTCCGGGAGAGGATACGAGCAGTACTTC
TRBJ2-3 few 13 NA TRBV7-2 CASSSNPGDTQYF TGTGCCAGCAGCTCCAACCCCGGAGATACGCAGTATTTT
TRBJ2-5 many 14 NA TRBV7-2 CASSPGTIKETQYF TGTGCCAGCAGCCCCGGGACAATAAAAGAGACCCAGTACTTC
TRBJ2-7 many 14 NA TRBV5-6 CASSQKAETYEQYF TGTGCCAGCAGCCAGAAGGCGGAGACCTACGAGCAGTACTTC
TRBJ2-5 NA 15 NA TRBV30 CAWSKAGQQQETQYF TGTGCCTGGAGTAAGGCGGGACAGCAACAAGAGACCCAGTACTTC
TRBJ1-1 many 15 NA TRBV5-1 CASRVRFGSNTEAFF TGCGCCAGCAGGGTGAGGTTCGGGAGCAACACTGAAGCTTTCTTT
TRBJ2-7 many 14 TRBD2 TRBV6-5 CASSYHPGRDEQYF TGTGCCAGCAGTTACCACCCGGGGAGGGACGAGCAGTACTTC
TRBJ2-7 NA 13 TRBD2 TRBV30 CAWSVRGGDEQYF TGTGCCTGGAGTGTACGGGGGGGGGACGAGCAGTACTTC
TRBJ1-2 many 12 NA TRBV10-3 CAIGNGKGGYTF TGTGCCATCGGGAACGGAAAGGGGGGCTACACCTTC
TRBJ2-1 many 11 NA TRBV29-1 CSVGGANEQFF TGCAGCGTTGGGGGTGCCAATGAGCAGTTCTTC
TRBJ1-1 few 14 NA TRBV2 CASTGWTMGTEAFF TGTGCCAGCACAGGATGGACAATGGGGACTGAAGCTTTCTTT
TRBJ1-2 many 15 NA TRBV6-1 CASSPLPTANYGYTF TGTGCCAGCAGTCCCCTCCCTACAGCTAACTATGGCTACACCTTC
TRBJ2-5 NA 15 NA TRBV9 CASSETPQIQETQYF TGTGCCAGCAGCGAGACTCCCCAGATCCAAGAGACCCAGTACTTC
TRBJ2-7 many 14 TRBD2 TRBV7-9 CASSSTSGIYEQYF TGTGCCAGCAGTTCGACTAGCGGGATCTACGAGCAGTACTTC
TRBJ1-1 few 14 NA TRBV30 CAWTVGRGGTEAFF TGTGCCTGGACCGTAGGTAGAGGAGGGACTGAAGCTTTCTTT
TRBJ1-2 many 13 NA TRBV20-1 CSASMGANYGYTF TGCAGTGCTAGTATGGGGGCGAACTATGGCTACACCTTC
TRBJ1-5 few 14 NA TRBV21-1 CASSSLGYHQPQHF TGTGCCAGCAGCTCCCTGGGGTATCATCAGCCCCAGCATTTT
TRBJ2-2 NA 12 NA TRBV30 CAWELNTGELFF TGTGCCTGGGAGTTGAACACCGGGGAGCTGTTTTTT
TRBJ1-1 many 16 NA TRBV5-1 CASSLVTQGPYTEAFF TGCGCCAGCAGCTTGGTTACCCAGGGCCCCTACACTGAAGCTTTCTTT
TRBJ2-3 NA 15 TRBD2 TRBV30 CAWIKAAGVTDTQYF TGTGCCTGGATTAAGGCGGCGGGAGTAACAGATACGCAGTATTTT
TRBJ1-4 many 16 TRBD1 TRBV9 CASSVRGQVANEKLFF TGTGCCAGCAGCGTAAGGGGGCAGGTTGCTAATGAAAAACTGTTTTTT
TRBJ1-1 many 14 TRBD1 TRBV12-3/TRBV12-4 CASSLDPGRGVAFF TGTGCCAGCAGTTTAGATCCTGGCAGGGGGGTAGCTTTCTTT
TRBJ2-1 NA 17 TRBD2 TRBV24-1 CATSDLRSGRARNEQFF TGTGCCACCAGTGATTTACGAAGCGGGAGGGCCCGGAATGAGCAGTTCTTC
TRBJ1-5 many 16 NA TRBV4-2 CASSQVGGDYNQPQHF TGTGCCAGCAGCCAAGTCGGCGGGGACTACAATCAGCCCCAGCATTTT
TRBJ2-1 many 12 NA TRBV25-1 CASSEWVSEQFF TGTGCCAGCAGTGAATGGGTGAGTGAGCAGTTCTTC
TRBJ2-3 many 15 NA TRBV7-2 CASSLGGGQGDTQYF TGTGCCAGCAGCTTAGGAGGGGGACAAGGAGATACGCAGTATTTT
TRBJ2-3 few 13 NA TRBV7-3 CASSSTGPDTQYF TGTGCCAGCAGCTCCACAGGGCCAGATACGCAGTATTTT
TRBJ2-3 many 14 NA TRBV12-3/TRBV12-4 CASSLQGRTDTQYF TGTGCCAGCAGTTTACAGGGACGGACAGATACGCAGTATTTT
TRBJ1-6 many 17 TRBD1 TRBV5-1 CASRQLFRDSQNSPLHF TGCGCCAGCAGACAACTTTTTCGGGACAGTCAAAATTCACCCCTCCACTTT
TRBJ2-1 many 12 NA TRBV20-1 CSAQDFPNEQFF TGCAGTGCTCAGGACTTTCCGAATGAGCAGTTCTTC
TRBJ1-5 many 16 NA TRBV7-2 CASSLSGTPGNQPQHF TGTGCCAGCAGCTTATCCGGGACTCCTGGCAATCAGCCCCAGCATTTT
TRBJ2-3 many 18 NA TRBV2 CASSEFLTMGLQSDTQYF TGTGCCAGCAGTGAATTCCTCACTATGGGGCTGCAGAGTGATACGCAGTATTTT
TRBJ2-7 few 14 NA TRBV7-6 CASSLAQGFYEQYF TGTGCCAGCAGCTTAGCGCAGGGTTTCTACGAGCAGTACTTC
TRBJ1-2 few 13 NA TRBV3-1 CASTVSGTYGYTF TGTGCCAGCACCGTCTCAGGGACCTATGGCTACACCTTC
TRBJ2-1 many 15 TRBD1 TRBV7-2 CASSLRTGVINEQFF TGTGCCAGCAGCCTAAGGACAGGGGTCATCAATGAGCAGTTCTTC
TRBJ2-3 many 15 TRBD2 TRBV7-2 CASSLGTSGKFKQYF TGTGCCAGCAGCTTAGGGACTAGCGGGAAGTTCAAGCAGTATTTT